This record covers a single T cell receptor beta chain. These data originate in a study of blood T cell repertoires in COVID-19. At the level of the study: Sites across the United States, Italy and Spain contributed samples from acute and convalescent COVID-19. Nucleic acid was either cDNA or gDNA, and it came from T cells, B-cell-depleted T cells, or PBMCs.

The authors' processing: Nucleated cell counts were estimated from reference gene primer amplification. Produced via immunoSEQ multiplex PCR; TCRdb's table is partial and in-frame only. That table gives V, J and clone size, and the DNA gave D and trimming. The sample yields over 200,000 clones, about 90% seen once. This CDR3 has 11 amino acids. The V gene end was trimmed by 7 bases and the J gene end by 4 bases; junction bases not matched to a gene: 0. Germline V gene sequence: CDR1 DFQATT, CDR2 SNEGSKA (reference sequence). This chain joins TRBV20-1 and TRBJ2-7, with 11 bases aligning to TRBD2. The sample was peripheral blood. The TCR originated in a man aged 60-69 years with COVID-19, enrolled during active disease. CDR3 residues: CSVAGGYEQYF. CDR3 bases: TGCAGTGTAGCGGGAGGGTACGAGCAGTACTTC.